These 16 T cell receptor beta chains share one sample of origin, sequenced in a study of chemoradiotherapy in HPV16-positive cancers. Clones were sequenced by immunoSEQ multiplex PCR, and TCRdb holds only the in-frame ones, with some missing. This table has about 9,200 clones, about 80% appearing once. Sampling was carried out from a patient who underwent chemoradiotherapy. These receptor sequences come from a human donor with HPV-associated anogenital cancer.

The chain carries TRBV7-9 and TRBJ1-5; no clear D. Trimming cost V 0 bases and J 10 bases, with 13 bases left between them. Germline V CDR1 and CDR2: SEHNR, FQNEAQ (reference sequence). This CDR3 region has 14 residues. CDR3 amino acids: CASSLALEGGPQHF. In DNA, the CDR3 is TGTGCCAGCAGCTTAGCGCTTGAGGGAGGCCCCCAGCATTTT.

The chain uses TRBV6-1 and TRBJ1-3; D is possibly TRBD1 (6 bases). The CDR3 is 13 amino acids. The V gene lost 2 bases and the J gene lost 7 bases, with 9 bases spanning the gap. Germline-derived CDR1 and CDR2 are MNHNS and SASEGT. CDR3 coding DNA: TGTGCCAGCAGTGAAACCGGGGGCAACACCATATATTTT. This codes for CASSETGGNTIYF.

The chain is built from TRBV7-9 and TRBJ2-5; D not resolved. Germline V gene sequence: CDR1 SEHNR, CDR2 FQNEAQ (reference sequence). V lost 1 base to trimming and J lost 13 bases, with 13 bases between them. The CDR3 totals 12 residues. The CDR3 sequence is CASSLGQVVRYF. CDR3 DNA sequence: TGTGCCAGCAGCTTAGGCCAGGTTGTTCGGTACTTC. Filled out from reference TRBV7-9 and TRBJ2-5, the complete variable domain reads DTGVSQNPRHKITKRGQNVTFRCDPISEHNRLYWYRQTLGQGPEFLTYFQNEAQLEKSRLLSDRFSAERPKGSFSTLEIQRTEQGDSAMYLCASSLGQVVRYFGPGTRLLVL.

V and J are TRBV5-3 and TRBJ2-7; 12 nucleotides align to TRBD1. TRBV5-3 is an ORF; its function is uncertain. The CDR3 runs to 21 residues. The ends lost 0 bases at V and 6 bases at J; junction bases unmatched: 22. In nucleotides, the CDR3 is TGTGCCAGAAGCTTGGCTCGGGGGACAGGGGGCTCCAGCGGCCAGGAAGGCGAGCAGTACTTC. This codes for CARSLARGTGGSSGQEGEQYF.

The chain links TRBV11-2 to TRBJ2-5; D call uncertain. V was trimmed by 3 bases and J by 4 bases, leaving 18 bases between them. CDR1 SGHAT and CDR2 FQNNGV come from the germline V gene. The CDR3 spans 16 residues. CDR3 in amino acids: CASSFLVGVALETQYF. DNA for the CDR3: TGTGCCAGCAGCTTTTTGGTAGGAGTTGCACTAGAGACCCAGTACTTC.

The chain uses TRBV30 and TRBJ1-1, with 8 nucleotides matching TRBD1. V trimming: 3 bases; J trimming: 8 bases; junction bases outside the gene matches: 17. Germline V gives CDR1 GTSNPN, CDR2 SVGIG (reference sequence). This CDR3 spans 16 amino acids. CDR3: CAWSSSRTGRLVEAFF. The CDR3 DNA reads TGTGCCTGGAGCAGTTCCCGGACAGGGCGACTTGTAGAAGCTTTCTTT.

In this sample, this clone turned up a few times. The chain recombines TRBV5-1 with TRBJ1-1; D uncertain. Germline V gene data show CDR1 as SGHRS and CDR2 as YFSETQ. The CDR3 loop spans 14 amino acids. Trimming took off 0 bases at V and 3 bases at J, with 9 bases between the two ends. In nucleotides, the CDR3 is TGCGCCAGCAGCTTGGAGGGAGTATACACTGAAGCTTTCTTT. Translating it yields CASSLEGVYTEAFF.

In this sample, this clone turned up once. The V call is TRBV11-2, the J call TRBJ2-7, with 7 bases that match TRBD1. CDR3 size: 13 residues. V lost 5 bases, J lost 2 bases, and 3 bases stayed unmatched. The germline V gene has CDR1 SGHAT and CDR2 FQNNGV. Here the CDR3 DNA reads TGTGCCAGCAGCCGGGACAGAACCTACGAGCAGTACTTC. It yields the protein CASSRDRTYEQYF.

V gene TRBV7-3 combines with J gene TRBJ2-5, with D possibly being TRBD2 (6 bases). The DNA matches TRBJ2-7 better at its end, which makes the J call doubtful. This CDR3 has 15 amino acids. The germline V gene encodes CDR1 SGHTA and CDR2 FQGTGA. Written as DNA, the CDR3 is TGTGCCAGCAGCCCAGGGACGGGGGTGGCCTACGAGCAGTACTTC. Amino acids: CASSPGTGVAYEQYF.

V gene TRBV27 combines with J gene TRBJ2-3; 10 nucleotides line up with TRBD2. The V gene's germline CDR1 is MNHEY and CDR2 SMNVEV (reference sequence). The length of the CDR3 is 17 residues. Germline trimming cut 5 bases from V and 2 bases from J; bases unmatched to any gene: 10. The CDR3 sequence is CASSRPRTSGVTDTQYF. CDR3 DNA sequence: TGTGCCAGCAGTCGTCCCCGGACTAGCGGAGTCACAGATACGCAGTATTTT.

This clone was seen more than once but under ten times. This sequence joins TRBV5-1 and TRBJ1-1; the D gene is possibly TRBD1 (6 bases). V dropped 4 bases and J dropped 1 base, with 17 bases sitting between them. This CDR3 has 16 residues. CDR1 SGHRS and CDR2 YFSETQ come from the germline V gene. DNA of the CDR3: TGCGCCAGCAGCCGACCATCCGGGACACCGAACACTGAAGCTTTCTTT. Residues: CASSRPSGTPNTEAFF.

The chain joins TRBV6-5 to TRBJ2-7; D possibly corresponds to TRBD1 (6 bases). The CDR3 runs to 16 residues. The V gene's germline CDR1 is MNHEY and CDR2 SVGAGI. Trimming shortened V by 3 bases and J by 4 bases, and 19 bases separated the two germline ends. CDR3 region: CASSYGLDRSWYEQYF. DNA of the CDR3: TGTGCCAGCAGTTATGGCTTAGACAGGAGTTGGTACGAGCAGTACTTC.

V gene TRBV14 combines with J gene TRBJ2-3; D is unresolved. The CDR3 is 11 amino acids. V lost 6 bases, J lost 3 bases, and 4 bases lay in between. CDR1 SGHDN and CDR2 FVKESK come from the germline V gene. CDR3 nucleotides: TGTGCCAGCAGTCTTACAGATACGCAGTATTTT. This codes for CASSLTDTQYF.

V and J are TRBV5-6 and TRBJ2-1; a possible D gene is TRBD2 (5 bases). CDR1 SGHDT and CDR2 YYEEEE come from the germline V gene. V gave up 1 base and J gave up 6 bases, with 14 bases separating them. The length of the CDR3 is 15 residues. In nucleotides, the CDR3 is TGTGCCAGCAGCTTGCGTCTAGCAAGGACCAATGAGCAGTTCTTC. The encoded protein is CASSLRLARTNEQFF.

In this sample, this clone turned up once. The chain joins TRBV15 to TRBJ1-5; no clear D. Trimming pared 0 bases from V and 0 bases from J, leaving 15 bases between. In germline, CDR1 is LNHNV, CDR2 YYDKDF (reference sequence). The CDR3 sequence is 18 residues long. CDR3 in amino acids: CATSREYMLGYSNQPQHF. The CDR3 nucleotides read TGTGCCACCAGCAGAGAATACATGCTGGGGTATAGCAATCAGCCCCAGCATTTT.

J is TRBJ1-4 and V is TRBV7-8, with 11 bases aligning to TRBD1. V shed 5 bases, J shed 4 bases, and the junction held 6 bases outside the gene matches. Germline-derived CDR1 and CDR2 are SGHVS and FQNEAQ. The CDR3 runs to 16 residues. This CDR3 is CASSLPGQGDNEKLFF. CDR3 DNA: TGTGCCAGCAGCCTTCCGGGACAGGGGGATAATGAAAAACTGTTTTTT.